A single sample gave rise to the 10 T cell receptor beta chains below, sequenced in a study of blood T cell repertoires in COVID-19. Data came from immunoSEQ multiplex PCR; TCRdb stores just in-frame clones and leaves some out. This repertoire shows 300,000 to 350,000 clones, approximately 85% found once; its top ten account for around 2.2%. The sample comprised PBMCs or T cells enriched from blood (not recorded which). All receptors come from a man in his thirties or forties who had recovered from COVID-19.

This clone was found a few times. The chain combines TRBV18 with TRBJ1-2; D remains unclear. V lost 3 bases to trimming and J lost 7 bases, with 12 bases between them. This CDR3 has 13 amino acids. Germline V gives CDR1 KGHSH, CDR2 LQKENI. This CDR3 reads CASSPFAGTGYTF. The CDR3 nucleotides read TGTGCCAGCTCACCGTTCGCGGGTACTGGCTACACCTTC.

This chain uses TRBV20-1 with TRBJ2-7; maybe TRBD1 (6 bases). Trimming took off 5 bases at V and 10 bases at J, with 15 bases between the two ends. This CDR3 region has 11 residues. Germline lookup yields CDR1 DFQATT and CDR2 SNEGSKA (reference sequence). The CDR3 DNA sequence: TGCAGTGCTGGCCTCCCGGACAGACAGTACTTC. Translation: CSAGLPDRQYF.

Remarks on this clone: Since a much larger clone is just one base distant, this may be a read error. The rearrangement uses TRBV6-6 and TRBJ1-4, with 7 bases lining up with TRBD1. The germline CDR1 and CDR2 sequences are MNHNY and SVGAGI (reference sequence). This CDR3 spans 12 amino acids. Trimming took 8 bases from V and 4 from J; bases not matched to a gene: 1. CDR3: CASRDSNEKLFF. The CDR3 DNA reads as TGTGCCAGCCGGGACAGTAATGAAAAACTGTTTTTT.

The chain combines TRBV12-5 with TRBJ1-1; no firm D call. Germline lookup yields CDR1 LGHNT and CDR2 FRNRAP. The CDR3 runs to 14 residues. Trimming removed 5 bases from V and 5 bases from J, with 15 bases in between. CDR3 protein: CASGNMGSRTEAFF. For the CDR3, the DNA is TGTGCTAGTGGTAACATGGGTTCTAGGACTGAAGCTTTCTTT.

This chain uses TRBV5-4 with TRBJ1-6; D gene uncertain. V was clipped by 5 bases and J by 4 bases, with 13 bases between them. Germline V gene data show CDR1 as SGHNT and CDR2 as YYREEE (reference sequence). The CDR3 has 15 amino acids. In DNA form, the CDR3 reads TGTGCCAGCAGGAGGGAGGTAGGGTATAATTCACCCCTCCACTTT. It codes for CASRREVGYNSPLHF.

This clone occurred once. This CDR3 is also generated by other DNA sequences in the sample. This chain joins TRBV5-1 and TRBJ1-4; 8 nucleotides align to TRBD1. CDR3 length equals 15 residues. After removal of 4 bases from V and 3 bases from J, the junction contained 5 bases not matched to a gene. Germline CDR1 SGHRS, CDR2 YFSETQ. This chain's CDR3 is CASSLGQGANEKLFF. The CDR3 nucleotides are TGCGCCAGCAGCCTAGGACAGGGAGCTAATGAAAAACTGTTTTTT.

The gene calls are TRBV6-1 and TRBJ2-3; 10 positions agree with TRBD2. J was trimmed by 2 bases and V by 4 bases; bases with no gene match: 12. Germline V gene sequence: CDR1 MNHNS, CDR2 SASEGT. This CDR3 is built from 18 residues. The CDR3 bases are TGTGCCAGCAGTGGCCTAGCGGGGGTACCCCTTGACACAGATACGCAGTATTTT. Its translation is CASSGLAGVPLDTDTQYF.

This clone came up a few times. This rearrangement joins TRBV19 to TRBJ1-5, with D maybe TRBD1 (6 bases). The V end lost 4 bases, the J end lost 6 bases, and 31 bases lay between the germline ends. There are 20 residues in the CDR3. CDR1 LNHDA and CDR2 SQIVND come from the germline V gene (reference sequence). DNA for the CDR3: TGTGCCAGTAGTACCATCCACATGGTCGAGGACAGAGGACGCGGTCAGCCCCAGCATTTT. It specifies CASSTIHMVEDRGRGQPQHF. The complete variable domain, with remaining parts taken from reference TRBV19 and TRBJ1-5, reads DGGITQSPKYLFRKEGQNVTLSCEQNLNHDAMYWYRQDPGQGLRLIYYSQIVNDFQKGDIAEGYSVSREKKESFPLTVTSAQKNPTAFYLCASSTIHMVEDRGRGQPQHFGDGTRLSIL.

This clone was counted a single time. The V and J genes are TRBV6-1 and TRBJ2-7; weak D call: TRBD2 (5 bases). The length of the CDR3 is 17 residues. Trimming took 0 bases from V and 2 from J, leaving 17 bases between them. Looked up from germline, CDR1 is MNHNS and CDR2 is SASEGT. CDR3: CASSEAGYGELAYEQYF. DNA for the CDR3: TGTGCCAGCAGTGAAGCGGGATACGGGGAGCTCGCCTACGAGCAGTACTTC.

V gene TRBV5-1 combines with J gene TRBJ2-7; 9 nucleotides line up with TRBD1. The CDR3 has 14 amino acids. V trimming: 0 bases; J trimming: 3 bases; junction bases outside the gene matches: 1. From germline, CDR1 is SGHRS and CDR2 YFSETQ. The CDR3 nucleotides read TGCGCCAGCAGCTTGGGACAGGGGGTCTACGAGCAGTACTTC. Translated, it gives CASSLGQGVYEQYF.